Each of the 8 T cell receptor beta chains below was sequenced from the same sample in a study of somatic mutations in cytotoxic T cells in rheumatoid arthritis. Generated by immunoSEQ multiplex PCR, the TCRdb table keeps only in-frame clones and is missing some. This table has 8,500 to 11,000 clones, around 82% appearing once. Sequenced: CD8+ T cells sorted from blood. These receptors originate from a woman between 50 and 59 years old in good health.

J is TRBJ2-3 and V is TRBV7-9, with TRBD2 matching 10 bases. CDR3 length equals 16 residues. V lost 0 bases, J lost 2 bases, and 2 bases stayed unmatched. CDR1 is SEHNR, CDR2 FQNEAQ, per germline (reference sequence). CDR3 sequence reads: CASSLASGGSTDTQYF. DNA of the CDR3: TGTGCCAGCAGCTTAGCTAGCGGGGGGTCCACAGATACGCAGTATTTT.

The chain has TRBV29-1 and TRBJ2-7, with D tentatively TRBD2 (7 bases). This CDR3 comprises 13 residues. From germline, CDR1 is SQVTM and CDR2 ANQGSEA. The V and J ends lost 4 bases and 5 bases respectively, with 15 bases between them. The CDR3 DNA reads as TGCAGCGTTGGTGAGGGGGGGGCCCACGAGCAGTACTTC. This translates into CSVGEGGAHEQYF.

V gene TRBV7-8 combines with J gene TRBJ2-7, with 13 bases aligning to TRBD2. V was pared by 1 base and J by 6 bases, with 6 bases of the junction left unmatched. Germline loops: CDR1 SGHVS, CDR2 FQNEAQ. This CDR3 has 16 residues. The CDR3, as DNA: TGTGCCAGCAGCTTAGAGACTAGCGGGAGGCAAGGCGAGCAGTACTTC. Protein product: CASSLETSGRQGEQYF.

This clone counts as medium-sized. J is TRBJ2-7 and V is TRBV2; D call uncertain. Per germline, CDR1 SNHLY and CDR2 FYNNEI. This CDR3 contains 13 residues. V lost 10 bases and J 0 bases, leaving 13 bases between the germline ends. The CDR3 here is CATTRADSYEQYF. CDR3 sequence (DNA): TGTGCCACCACCCGAGCCGACTCCTACGAGCAGTACTTC.

The genes are TRBV19 and TRBJ2-3; 7 bases are a match to TRBD1. The ends lost 10 bases at V and 0 bases at J; junction bases unmatched: 10. The CDR3 runs 15 residues. The germline V gene has CDR1 LNHDA and CDR2 SQIVND (reference sequence). For the CDR3, the DNA is TGTGCCACTTCTCCCGGGACAGTTAGCACAGATACGCAGTATTTT. Protein product: CATSPGTVSTDTQYF.

By share, this clone counts as hyperexpanded. Other DNA sequences in this sample translate to the same CDR3. This sequence joins TRBV19 and TRBJ1-2, with 11 bases fitting TRBD1. CDR1 is LNHDA, CDR2 SQIVND, per germline (reference sequence). Germline trimming cut 3 bases from V and 8 bases from J; bases unmatched to any gene: 8. The CDR3 consists of 15 residues. CDR3 amino acids: CASSIAGTGGWGYTF. DNA of the CDR3: TGTGCCAGTAGTATCGCCGGGACAGGGGGTTGGGGCTACACCTTC.

The chain employs TRBV27 and TRBJ1-2, with D perhaps TRBD1 (5 bases). CDR3 length: 16 residues. CDR1 and CDR2 (germline): MNHEY, SMNVEV (reference sequence). V was clipped by 3 bases and J by 0 bases, with 14 bases between them. The CDR3 here is CASSLGGAGSNYGYTF. The CDR3 bases are TGTGCCAGCAGTTTGGGCGGGGCAGGGTCTAACTATGGCTACACCTTC.

The V and J genes are TRBV6-6 and TRBJ2-3; maybe TRBD1 (6 bases). CDR3 length: 13 amino acids. Germline CDR1 is MNHNY and CDR2 is SVGAGI (reference sequence). V dropped 4 bases and J dropped 7 bases, with 12 bases sitting between them. CDR3 DNA sequence: TGTGCCAGCAGTTCCAAGGACAGCCATACGCAGTATTTT. Protein: CASSSKDSHTQYF.